The 13 T cell receptor beta chains given below trace back to one sample, sequenced in a study of T cell repertoires in cytomegalovirus infection. TCRdb analysed the reads with MiXCR anew, one entry per CDR3 protein. This repertoire shows 40,000 to 55,000 distinct CDR3 sequences, around 20% found once; its top ten account for approximately 26%. These TCRs' antigens remain unknown. This specimen was CD8+ T cells from cultured PBMCs, taken from culture after CMV antigen stimulation. These receptors were collected from a human donor in good health (CMV status not recorded). Some clones in this sample may be carry-over from other donors' samples.

The genes are TRBV30 and TRBJ2-7, with TRBD2 identical over 11 bases. The V gene's germline CDR1 is GTSNPN and CDR2 SVGIG (reference sequence). The length of the CDR3 is 14 residues. V lost 2 bases to trimming and J lost 3 bases; unmatched junction nucleotides: 3. CDR3 amino acids: CAWSTGTSGYEQYF. The CDR3 nucleotides are TGTGCCTGGAGTACCGGGACTAGCGGCTACGAGCAGTACTTC.

This clonotype came up a few times. The V gene is TRBV7-8, the J gene TRBJ2-3, with D possibly matching TRBD1 (5 bases). Germline CDR1 is SGHVS and CDR2 is FQNEAQ. This CDR3 has 15 residues. The V end lost 1 base, the J end lost 5 bases, and 13 bases lay between the germline ends. Written as DNA, the CDR3 is TGTGCCAGCAGCTTAGTAGGTAGGGGTGGAGATACGCAGTATTTT. Translated, it gives CASSLVGRGGDTQYF.

This clonotype was recorded at least ten times. The genes are TRBV6-2 or TRBV6-3 and TRBJ1-1, with D perhaps matching TRBD1 (5 bases). Per the germline V gene, CDR1 is MNHEY and CDR2 is SVGEGT. CDR3 length: 14 amino acids. Trimming cost V 2 bases and J 5 bases, with 12 bases left between them. DNA for the CDR3: TGTGCCAGCAGTTACGTCCCAGGGCGGACTGAAGCTTTCTTT. This translates into CASSYVPGRTEAFF.

This clonotype has a handful of counts. V and J are TRBV12-3 or TRBV12-4 and TRBJ1-6, with 9 bases that match TRBD1. This CDR3 spans 15 amino acids. Losses at the gene ends were 7 bases for V and 9 bases for J; bases not matched to a gene: 10. The CDR3 sequence is CASKTLGQGSSPLHF. The CDR3 region has the DNA TGTGCCAGCAAAACCCTGGGACAGGGAAGTTCACCCCTCCACTTT.

The chain uses TRBV6-5 and TRBJ2-5, with TRBD2 matching 10 bases. CDR3 length equals 17 residues. CDR1 is MNHEY, CDR2 SVGAGI, per germline. V trimming: 3 bases; J trimming: 4 bases; junction bases outside the gene matches: 11. The CDR3 coding sequence is TGTGCCAGCAGTTATATTAGCGGGGGGCCCGTCCCAGAGACCCAGTACTTC. Its protein is CASSYISGGPVPETQYF.

The chain couples TRBV14 to TRBJ1-5; D not resolved. There are 13 residues in the CDR3. From germline, CDR1 is SGHDN and CDR2 FVKESK. V was trimmed by 4 bases and J by 9 bases, leaving 13 bases between them. CDR3 amino acids: CASSRNRVGPQHF. The CDR3 DNA follows: TGTGCCAGCAGCCGGAACAGAGTTGGGCCCCAGCATTTT.

The V and J genes are TRBV6-2 or TRBV6-3 and TRBJ2-5; possibly TRBD2 for D (6 bases). The CDR3 loop spans 14 amino acids. The germline CDR1 and CDR2 sequences are MNHEY and SVGEGT. V gave up 0 bases and J gave up 4 bases, with 9 bases separating them. The chain's CDR3 is CASSYSSGRETQYF. CDR3 bases: TGTGCCAGCAGTTACTCCTCCGGGAGAGAGACCCAGTACTTC.

This chain links TRBV10-3 with TRBJ1-4; D gene uncertain. Trimming removed 10 bases at V and 5 bases at J, with 8 bases between. In germline, CDR1 is ENHRY, CDR2 SYGVKD. This CDR3 contains 11 residues. The CDR3 DNA sequence: TGTGCCACCGGGCAGAATGAAAAACTGTTTTTT. This encodes CATGQNEKLFF.

The J gene is TRBJ2-7, the V gene TRBV7-9; D gene uncertain. In germline, CDR1 is SEHNR, CDR2 FQNEAQ (reference sequence). The CDR3 extends over 12 amino acids. V dropped 5 bases and J dropped 0 bases, with 5 bases sitting between them. CDR3 sequence (DNA): TGTGCCAGCAGCACCCTCTCCTACGAGCAGTACTTC. The encoded protein is CASSTLSYEQYF.

This clonotype was counted a single time. The chain combines TRBV7-9 with TRBJ2-7; D is possibly TRBD2 (5 bases). Germline CDR1 SEHNR, CDR2 FQNEAQ (reference sequence). Trimming cost V 1 base and J 7 bases, with 8 bases left between them. The CDR3 runs to 12 residues. The DNA of the CDR3 is TGTGCCAGCAGCTTAGGTGGCGGGGAGCAGTACTTC. Amino acid sequence: CASSLGGGEQYF.

This clonotype was found a few times. The chain carries TRBV7-2 and TRBJ2-1, with D unresolved. CDR1 is SGHTA and CDR2 is FQGNSA in the germline V gene. The CDR3 is made up of 12 amino acids. Trimming left V 5 bases short and J 8 bases short, with 10 bases between. Here the CDR3 DNA reads TGTGCCAGCAGCCCACCCGTCTATGAGCAGTTCTTC. It codes for CASSPPVYEQFF. Full variable domain (missing parts from reference TRBV7-2 and TRBJ2-1): GAGVSQSPSNKVTEKGKDVELRCDPISGHTALYWYRQSLGQGLEFLIYFQGNSAPDKSGLPSDRFSAERTGGSVSTLTIQRTQQEDSAVYLCASSPPVYEQFFGPGTRLTVL.

The sample holds a few counts of this clonotype. The V call is TRBV7-8, the J call TRBJ2-5; 14 positions match TRBD2. V shed 5 bases, J shed 1 base, and the junction held 6 bases outside the gene matches. CDR1 is SGHVS, CDR2 FQNEAQ, per germline. The CDR3 runs to 17 residues. The CDR3 spells CASSPGTSGRAQETQYF. For the CDR3, the DNA is TGTGCCAGCAGCCCCGGGACTAGCGGGAGAGCCCAAGAGACCCAGTACTTC.

This sequence joins TRBV27 and TRBJ1-5, with no clear D. There are 13 residues in the CDR3. V lost 5 bases and J 2 bases, leaving 7 bases between the germline ends. Germline loops: CDR1 MNHEY, CDR2 SMNVEV (reference sequence). The CDR3 DNA sequence: TGTGCCAGCAGTATGGCGGGCAATCAGCCCCAGCATTTT. This encodes CASSMAGNQPQHF.